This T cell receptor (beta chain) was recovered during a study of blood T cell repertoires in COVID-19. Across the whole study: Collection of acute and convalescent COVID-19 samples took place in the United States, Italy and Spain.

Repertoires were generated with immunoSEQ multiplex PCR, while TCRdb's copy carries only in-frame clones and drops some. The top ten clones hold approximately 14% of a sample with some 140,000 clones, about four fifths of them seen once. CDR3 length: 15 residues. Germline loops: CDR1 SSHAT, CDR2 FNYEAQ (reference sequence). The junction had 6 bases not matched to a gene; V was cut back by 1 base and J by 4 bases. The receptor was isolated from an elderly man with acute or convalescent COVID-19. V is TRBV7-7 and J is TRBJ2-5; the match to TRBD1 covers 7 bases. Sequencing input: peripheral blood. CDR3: CASSLERTGSETQYF. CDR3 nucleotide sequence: TGTGCCAGCAGCTTAGAAAGGACAGGATCAGAGACCCAGTACTTC.